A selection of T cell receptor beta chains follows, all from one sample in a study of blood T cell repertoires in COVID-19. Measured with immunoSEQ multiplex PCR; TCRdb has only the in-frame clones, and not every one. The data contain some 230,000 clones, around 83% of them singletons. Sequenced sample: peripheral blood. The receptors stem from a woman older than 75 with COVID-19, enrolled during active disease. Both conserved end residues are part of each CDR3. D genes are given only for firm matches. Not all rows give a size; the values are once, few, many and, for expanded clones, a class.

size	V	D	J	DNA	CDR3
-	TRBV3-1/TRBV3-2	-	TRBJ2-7	TGTGCCAGCAGCCCAGAGGATAGGGGGACAACCTACGAGCAGTACTTC	CASSPEDRGTTYEQYF
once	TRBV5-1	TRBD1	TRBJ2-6	TGCGCCAGCAGCTCTAGAAGACAGGGGAAAAGCTCTGGGGCCAACGTCCTGACTTTC	CASSSRRQGKSSGANVLTF
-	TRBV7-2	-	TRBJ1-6	TGTGCCAGCAGCGAGGTGGGGGGTCTCTATAATTCACCCCTCCACTTT	CASSEVGGLYNSPLHF
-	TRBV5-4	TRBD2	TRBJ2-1	TGTGCCAGCAGCCACAGGCTAGCGGGAGGTGAGCAGTTCTTC	CASSHRLAGGEQFF
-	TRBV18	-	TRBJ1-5	TGTGCCAGCTCACCAAGCGGGGGGCAGAATCAGCCCCAGCATTTT	CASSPSGGQNQPQHF
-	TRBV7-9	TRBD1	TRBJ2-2	TGTGCCAGCAGCTTATCCATAGGGGGCGAGCCCGGGGAGCTGTTTTTT	CASSLSIGGEPGELFF
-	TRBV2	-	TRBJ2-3	TGTGCCAGCAGTGAGCAGGCAGGGTCAAGCACAGATACGCAGTATTTT	CASSEQAGSSTDTQYF
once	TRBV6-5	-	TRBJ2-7	TGTGCCAGCAGCGCGACAGGAACCGAGCAGTACTTC	CASSATGTEQYF
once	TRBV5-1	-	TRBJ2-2	TGCGCCAGCAGCTTTGGGCAACAGGGAAACACCGGGGAGCTGTTTTTT	CASSFGQQGNTGELFF
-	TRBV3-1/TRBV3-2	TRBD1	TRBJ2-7	TGTGCCAGCAGTTTCGGACAGGGACCTTCCTACGAGCAGTACTTC	CASSFGQGPSYEQYF
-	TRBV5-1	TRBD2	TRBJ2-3	TGCGCCAGCAAGTCCTTGCTAGCGGACACAGATACGCAGTATTTT	CASKSLLADTDTQYF
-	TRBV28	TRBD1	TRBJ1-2	TGTGCCAGCAGTCCTCTGGGACAGGGGGCCTATGGCTACACCTTC	CASSPLGQGAYGYTF
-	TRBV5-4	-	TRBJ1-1	TGTGCCAGCAGCCCGGGGGGTGGAGGGAACACTGAAGCTTTCTTT	CASSPGGGGNTEAFF
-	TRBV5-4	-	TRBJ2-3	TGTGCCAGCATTGGAGAGACGAAGCAGGGGACAGATACGCAGTATTTT	CASIGETKQGTDTQYF
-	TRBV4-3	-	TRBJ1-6	TGCGCCAGCAGCCAAACTTCCTATAATTCACCCCTCCACTTT	CASSQTSYNSPLHF
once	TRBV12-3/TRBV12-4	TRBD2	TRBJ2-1	TGTGCCAGCAGTCGGGGGGGCCGCGGAGAGCAGTTCTTC	CASSRGGRGEQFF
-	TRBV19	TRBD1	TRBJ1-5	TGTGCCAGTAGAGGGGGCGGGAGCAATCAGCCCCAGCATTTT	CASRGGGSNQPQHF
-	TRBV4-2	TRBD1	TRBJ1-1	TGTGCCAGCAGCCAACTAGACAGGGGCAGGAACACTGAAGCTTTCTTT	CASSQLDRGRNTEAFF
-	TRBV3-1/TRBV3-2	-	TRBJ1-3	TGTGCCAGCACCATTGCGGGGTTTAGCTCTGGAAACACCATATATTTT	CASTIAGFSSGNTIYF
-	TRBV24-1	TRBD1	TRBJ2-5	TGTGCCACCACCATTCCCCCACAACAGGGGTGGAGGGAGACCCAGTACTTC	CATTIPPQQGWRETQYF
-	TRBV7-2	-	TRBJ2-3	TGTGCCAGCAGCCCTAAGGGGACTGCAGATACGCAGTATTTT	CASSPKGTADTQYF
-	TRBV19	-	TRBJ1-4	TGTGCCAGTAGTACCCCGGGCGGGTCTAATGAAAAACTGTTTTTT	CASSTPGGSNEKLFF
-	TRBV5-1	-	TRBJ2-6	TGCGCCAGCAGCTTGGGAGGGGGATCTGGGGCCAACGTCCTGACTTTC	CASSLGGGSGANVLTF
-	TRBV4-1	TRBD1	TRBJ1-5	TGCGCCAGCAGCCGGGACAGGGGATATCAGCCCCAGCATTTT	CASSRDRGYQPQHF
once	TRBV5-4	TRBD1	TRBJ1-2	TGTGCCAGCAGCCCTCCCAGGACAGGAGGCTATGGCTACACCTTC	CASSPPRTGGYGYTF
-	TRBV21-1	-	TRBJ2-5	TGTGCCAGCAGCCCCCGCCCCCTGACAGGGGTCTATCAAGAGACCCAGTACTTC	CASSPRPLTGVYQETQYF
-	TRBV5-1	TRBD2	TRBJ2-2	TGCGCCAGCAGCTTGTCCGCGGGAGGGAACACCGGGGAGCTGTTTTTT	CASSLSAGGNTGELFF
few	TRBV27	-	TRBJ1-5	TGTGCCAGCGGACGGACAGTGTATAGCAATCAGCCCCAGCATTTT	CASGRTVYSNQPQHF
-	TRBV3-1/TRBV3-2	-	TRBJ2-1	TGTGCCAGCAGCCAGGGCAGCCTCAACTACAATGAGCAGTTCTTC	CASSQGSLNYNEQFF
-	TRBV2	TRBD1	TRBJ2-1	TGTGCCAGCAGTAGAGGACAGGTTAATGAGCAGTTCTTC	CASSRGQVNEQFF
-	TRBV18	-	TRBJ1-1	TGTGCCAGCTCACCACTGCCGGGGGGTAGCGGGACTGAAGCTTTCTTT	CASSPLPGGSGTEAFF
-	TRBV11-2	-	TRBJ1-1	TGTGCCAGCAGCGATTGGGGGCAAAGGCGAGCTTTCTTT	CASSDWGQRRAFF
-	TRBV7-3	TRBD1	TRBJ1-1	TGTGCCAGCAGCACCAGACAGGGCACTGAAGCTTTCTTT	CASSTRQGTEAFF
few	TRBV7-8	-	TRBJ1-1	TGTGCCAGCAGCTCCAGGGTTGGGGCCGAAGCTTTCTTT	CASSSRVGAEAFF
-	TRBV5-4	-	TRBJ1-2	TGTGCCAGCAGGACAAGAGCTAACTATGGCTACACCTTC	CASRTRANYGYTF
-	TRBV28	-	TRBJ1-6	TGTGCCAGCGGGTCAACGGGGAATTCACCCCTCCACTTT	CASGSTGNSPLHF
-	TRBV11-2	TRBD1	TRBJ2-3	TGTGCCAGCAGCTTTACAGGGGGGACAGATACGCAGTATTTT	CASSFTGGTDTQYF
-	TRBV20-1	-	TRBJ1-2	TGCAGTGTTGCGGGCTACACCTTC	CSVAGYTF
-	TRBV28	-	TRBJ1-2	TGTGCCAGCAGAAAGGGGGACAACTATGGCTACACCTTC	CASRKGDNYGYTF
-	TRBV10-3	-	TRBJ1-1	TGTGCCATCACGTTCGGGATAAACACTGAAGCTTTCTTT	CAITFGINTEAFF
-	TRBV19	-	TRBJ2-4	TGTGCCAGTAGTATTATGGTCCCGAGGGCCAAAAACATTCAGTACTTC	CASSIMVPRAKNIQYF
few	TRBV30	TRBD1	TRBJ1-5	TGTGCCTGGAGTGGGACAGGGGGGTATCAGCCCCAGCATTTT	CAWSGTGGYQPQHF
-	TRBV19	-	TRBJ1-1	TGTGCCAGTGACTCTGGACTGACCGGCGTAGCTGAAGCTTTCTTT	CASDSGLTGVAEAFF
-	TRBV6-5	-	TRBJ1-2	TGTGCCAGCAGTTACGGGCGGGGCCCGTATGGCTACACCTTC	CASSYGRGPYGYTF
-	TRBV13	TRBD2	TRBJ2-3	TGTGCCAGCAGCCCCGATAGACTAGCGGGAGCTTCAGATACGCAGTATTTT	CASSPDRLAGASDTQYF
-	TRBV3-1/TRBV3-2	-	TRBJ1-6	TGTGCCAGCAGCCAAGACAGGAAAAGTTCACCCCTCCACTTT	CASSQDRKSSPLHF